The entry below describes one T cell receptor (beta chain). Its matching antigen is unknown. This entry is derived from a study of beta chain features in type 1 diabetes. Study-wide background: Similarity in age, gender and cell yields was seen between patients and healthy donors.

Study-level results: Any HLA type influence on TCRB rearrangement was left unresolved here. Sequencing from cDNA could over-represent high-TCR-expressing cells. Type 1 diabetes patients showed a moderate but significant shortening of TCRB CDR3s in all four CD4+ subsets.

As every portion of the isolated RNA was reverse transcribed, the sequencing read expressed TCRB transcripts. Here immunoSEQ multiplex PCR was the method, and the copy in TCRdb shows in-frame clones only, minus some. The table has 200,000 to 250,000 clones, more than 11% seen once. One heparinised draw, averaging around 0.12 L, was taken per donor. The sample consisted of naive CD4+ T cells from blood. This receptor was identified in a young man with type 1 diabetes.

DNA of the CDR3: TGTGCCAGCAGTCCCGGGGATACCTACAATGAGCAGTTCTTC. The encoded protein is CASSPGDTYNEQFF. This sequence joins TRBV6-1 and TRBJ2-1, with D possibly TRBD2 on 5 matching bases. The germline gives CDR1 MNHNS, CDR2 SASEGT. V gave up 5 bases and J gave up 2 bases, with 10 bases separating them. CDR3 length equals 14 residues.